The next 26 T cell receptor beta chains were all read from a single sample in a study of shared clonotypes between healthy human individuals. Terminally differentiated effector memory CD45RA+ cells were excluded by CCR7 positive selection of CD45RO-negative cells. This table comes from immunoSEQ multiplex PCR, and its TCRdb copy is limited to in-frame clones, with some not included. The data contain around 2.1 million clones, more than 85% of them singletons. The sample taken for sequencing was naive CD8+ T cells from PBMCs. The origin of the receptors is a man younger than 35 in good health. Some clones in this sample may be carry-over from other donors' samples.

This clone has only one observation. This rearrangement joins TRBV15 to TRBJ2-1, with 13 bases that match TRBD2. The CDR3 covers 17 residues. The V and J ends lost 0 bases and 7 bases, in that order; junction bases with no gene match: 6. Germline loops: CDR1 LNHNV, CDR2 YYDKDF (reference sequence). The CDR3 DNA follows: TGTGCCACCAGCAGAGATCGGACTAGCGGGAGAACAAATGAGCAGTTCTTC. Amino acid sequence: CATSRDRTSGRTNEQFF.

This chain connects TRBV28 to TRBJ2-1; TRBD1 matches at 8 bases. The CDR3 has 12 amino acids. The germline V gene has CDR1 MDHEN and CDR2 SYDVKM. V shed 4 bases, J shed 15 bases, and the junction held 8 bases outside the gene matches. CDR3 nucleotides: TGTGCCAGCAGTTCTCCAGGGGGCCGTAGGTTCTTC. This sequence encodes CASSSPGGRRFF.

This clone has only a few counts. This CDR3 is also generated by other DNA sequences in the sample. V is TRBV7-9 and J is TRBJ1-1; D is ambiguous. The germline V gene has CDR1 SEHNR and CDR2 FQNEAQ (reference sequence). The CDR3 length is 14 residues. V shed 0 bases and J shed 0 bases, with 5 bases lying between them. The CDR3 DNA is TGTGCCAGCAGCTTAGCTGGTGTGAACACTGAAGCTTTCTTT. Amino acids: CASSLAGVNTEAFF.

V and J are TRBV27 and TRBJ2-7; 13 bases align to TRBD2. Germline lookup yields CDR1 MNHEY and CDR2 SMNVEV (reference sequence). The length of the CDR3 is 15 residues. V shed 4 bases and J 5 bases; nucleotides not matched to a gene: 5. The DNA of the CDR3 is TGTGCCAGCAGTTACCGGGGACTAGCGGGAAACGAGCAGTACTTC. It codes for CASSYRGLAGNEQYF.

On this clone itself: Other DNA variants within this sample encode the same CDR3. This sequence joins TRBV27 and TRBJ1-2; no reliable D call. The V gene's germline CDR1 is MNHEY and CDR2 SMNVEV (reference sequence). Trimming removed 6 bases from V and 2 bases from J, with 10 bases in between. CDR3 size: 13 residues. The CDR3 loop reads CASSHGRNYGYTF. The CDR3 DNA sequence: TGTGCCAGCAGCCACGGACGAAACTATGGCTACACCTTC.

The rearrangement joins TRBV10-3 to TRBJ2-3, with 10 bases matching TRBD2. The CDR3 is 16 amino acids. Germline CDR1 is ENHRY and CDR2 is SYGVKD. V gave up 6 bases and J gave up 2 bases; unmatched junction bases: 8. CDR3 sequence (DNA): TGTGCCATCAGGGTATTGCTAGCGGGAGTCACAGATACGCAGTATTTT. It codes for CAIRVLLAGVTDTQYF.

This CDR3 reads CASRDPRGPAEAFF. CDR3 in DNA: TGTGCCAGCAGGGACCCTAGGGGGCCGGCTGAAGCTTTCTTT. The genes are TRBV6-1 and TRBJ1-1; 7 bases align to TRBD1. Losses at the gene ends were 6 bases for V and 6 bases for J; bases not matched to a gene: 10. The germline V gene encodes CDR1 MNHNS and CDR2 SASEGT. CDR3 length: 14 amino acids.

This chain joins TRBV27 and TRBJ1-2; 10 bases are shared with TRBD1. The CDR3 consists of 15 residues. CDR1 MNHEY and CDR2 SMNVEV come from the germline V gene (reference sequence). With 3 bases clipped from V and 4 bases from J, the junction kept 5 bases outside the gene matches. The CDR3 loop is CASSFVGQGTYGYTF. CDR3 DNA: TGTGCCAGCAGTTTCGTGGGACAGGGGACCTATGGCTACACCTTC.

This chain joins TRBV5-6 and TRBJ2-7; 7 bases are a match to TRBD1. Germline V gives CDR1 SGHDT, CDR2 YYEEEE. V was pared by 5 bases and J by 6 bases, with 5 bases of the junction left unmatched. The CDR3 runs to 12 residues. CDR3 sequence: CASSIDRVEQYF. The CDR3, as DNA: TGTGCCAGCAGTATTGACAGGGTCGAGCAGTACTTC.

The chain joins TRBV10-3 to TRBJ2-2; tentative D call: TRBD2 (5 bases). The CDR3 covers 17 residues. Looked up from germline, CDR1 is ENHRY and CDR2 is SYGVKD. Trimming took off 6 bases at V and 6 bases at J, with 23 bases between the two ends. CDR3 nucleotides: TGTGCCATCAGATATCCGGGCATCGGGGTTTCTTCCGGGGAGCTGTTTTTT. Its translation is CAIRYPGIGVSSGELFF.

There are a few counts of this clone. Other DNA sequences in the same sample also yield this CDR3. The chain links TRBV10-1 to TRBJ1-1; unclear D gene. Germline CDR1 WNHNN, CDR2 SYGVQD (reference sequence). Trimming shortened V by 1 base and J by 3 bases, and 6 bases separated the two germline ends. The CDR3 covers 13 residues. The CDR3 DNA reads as TGCGCCAGCAGTGAGTGGGGTGACACTGAAGCTTTCTTT. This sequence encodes CASSEWGDTEAFF.

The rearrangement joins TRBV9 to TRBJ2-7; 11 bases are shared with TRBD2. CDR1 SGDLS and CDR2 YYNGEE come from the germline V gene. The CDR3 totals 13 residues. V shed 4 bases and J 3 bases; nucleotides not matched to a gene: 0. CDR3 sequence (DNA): TGTGCCAGCAGCACTAGCGGGAGCTACGAGCAGTACTTC. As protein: CASSTSGSYEQYF.

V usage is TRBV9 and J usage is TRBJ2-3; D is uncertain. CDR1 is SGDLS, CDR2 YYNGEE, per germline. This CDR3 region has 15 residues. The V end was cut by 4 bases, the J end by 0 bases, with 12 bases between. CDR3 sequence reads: CASSPPSDSTDTQYF. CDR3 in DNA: TGTGCCAGCAGCCCCCCAAGTGATAGCACAGATACGCAGTATTTT.

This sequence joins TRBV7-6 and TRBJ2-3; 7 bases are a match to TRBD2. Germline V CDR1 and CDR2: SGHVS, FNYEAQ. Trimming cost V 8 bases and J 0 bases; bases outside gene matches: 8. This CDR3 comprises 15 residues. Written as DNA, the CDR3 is TGTGCCAGCGGGGTACTAGCGACTAGCACAGATACGCAGTATTTT. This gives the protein CASGVLATSTDTQYF.

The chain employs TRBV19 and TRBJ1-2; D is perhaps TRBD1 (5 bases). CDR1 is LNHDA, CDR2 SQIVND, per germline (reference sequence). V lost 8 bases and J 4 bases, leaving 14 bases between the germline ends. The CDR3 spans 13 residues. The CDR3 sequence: CASHTGTFYGYTF. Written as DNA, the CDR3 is TGTGCCAGTCATACCGGGACCTTCTATGGCTACACCTTC. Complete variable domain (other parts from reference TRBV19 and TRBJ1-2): DGGITQSPKYLFRKEGQNVTLSCEQNLNHDAMYWYRQDPGQGLRLIYYSQIVNDFQKGDIAEGYSVSREKKESFPLTVTSAQKNPTAFYLCASHTGTFYGYTFGSGTRLTVV.

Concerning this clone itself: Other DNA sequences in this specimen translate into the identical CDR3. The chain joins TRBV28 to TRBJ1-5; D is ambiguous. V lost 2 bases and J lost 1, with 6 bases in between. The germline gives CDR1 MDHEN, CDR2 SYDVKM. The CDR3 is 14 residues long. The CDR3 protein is CASSLGRSNQPQHF. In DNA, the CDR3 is TGTGCCAGCAGTTTAGGACGAAGCAATCAGCCCCAGCATTTT. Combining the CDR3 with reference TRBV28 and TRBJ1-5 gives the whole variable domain DVKVTQSSRYLVKRTGEKVFLECVQDMDHENMFWYRQDPGLGLRLIYFSYDVKMKEKGDIPEGYSVSREKKERFSLILESASTNQTSMYLCASSLGRSNQPQHFGDGTRLSIL.

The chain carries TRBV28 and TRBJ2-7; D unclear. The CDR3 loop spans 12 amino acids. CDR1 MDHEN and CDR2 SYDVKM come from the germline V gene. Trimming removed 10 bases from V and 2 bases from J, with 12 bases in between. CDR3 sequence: CATLTPAYEQYF. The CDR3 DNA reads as TGTGCCACCCTGACTCCTGCCTACGAGCAGTACTTC.

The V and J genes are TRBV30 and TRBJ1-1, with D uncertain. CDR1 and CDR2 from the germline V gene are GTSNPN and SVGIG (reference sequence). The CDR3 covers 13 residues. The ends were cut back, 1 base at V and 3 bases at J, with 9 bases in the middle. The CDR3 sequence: CAWSAQRHTEAFF. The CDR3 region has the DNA TGTGCCTGGAGTGCCCAGCGACACACTGAAGCTTTCTTT.

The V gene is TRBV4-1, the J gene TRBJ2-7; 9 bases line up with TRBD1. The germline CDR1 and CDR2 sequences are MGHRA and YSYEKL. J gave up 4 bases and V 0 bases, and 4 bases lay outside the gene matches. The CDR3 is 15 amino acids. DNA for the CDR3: TGCGCCAGCAGCCAAGAGGGACAGGGCTCGTACGAGCAGTACTTC. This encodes CASSQEGQGSYEQYF.

This CDR3 is CASSVGPGTGGQETQYF. The CDR3 DNA is TGTGCCAGCAGCGTAGGTCCCGGGACAGGGGGCCAAGAGACCCAGTACTTC. V usage is TRBV9 and J usage is TRBJ2-5; 11 positions agree with TRBD1. The CDR3 has 17 amino acids. V was clipped by 0 bases and J by 1 base; unmatched bases: 5. Germline V CDR1 and CDR2: SGDLS, YYNGEE.

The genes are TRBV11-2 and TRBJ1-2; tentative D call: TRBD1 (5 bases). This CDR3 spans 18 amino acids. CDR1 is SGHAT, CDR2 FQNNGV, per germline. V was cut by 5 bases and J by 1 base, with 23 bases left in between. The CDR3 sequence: CASSPKPGAGGLNYGYTF. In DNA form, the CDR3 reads TGTGCCAGCAGCCCCAAGCCCGGGGCGGGGGGACTTAACTATGGCTACACCTTC.

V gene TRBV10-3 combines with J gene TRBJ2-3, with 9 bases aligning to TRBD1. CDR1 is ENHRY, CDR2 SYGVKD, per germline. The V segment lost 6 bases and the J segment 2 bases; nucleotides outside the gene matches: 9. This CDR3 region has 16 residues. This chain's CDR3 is CAISAGQGGFTDTQYF. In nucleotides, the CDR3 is TGTGCCATCAGCGCGGGACAGGGAGGGTTCACAGATACGCAGTATTTT.

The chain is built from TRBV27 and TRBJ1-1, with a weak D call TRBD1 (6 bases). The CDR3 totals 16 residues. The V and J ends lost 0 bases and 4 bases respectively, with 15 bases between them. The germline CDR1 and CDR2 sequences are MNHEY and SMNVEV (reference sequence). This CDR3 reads CASSLSWGAGTTEAFF. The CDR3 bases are TGTGCCAGCAGTTTATCGTGGGGGGCAGGAACCACTGAAGCTTTCTTT.

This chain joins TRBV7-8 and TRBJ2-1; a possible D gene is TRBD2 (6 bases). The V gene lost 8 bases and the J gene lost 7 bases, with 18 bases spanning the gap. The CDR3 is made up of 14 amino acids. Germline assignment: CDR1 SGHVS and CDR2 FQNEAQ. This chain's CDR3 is CASDREGAGNEQFF. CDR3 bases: TGTGCCAGCGATAGAGAGGGCGCGGGGAATGAGCAGTTCTTC.

This chain's CDR3 is CASSLATRGYEQYF. DNA for the CDR3: TGTGCCAGCAGCTTAGCCACGAGAGGGTACGAGCAGTACTTC. This chain connects TRBV7-9 to TRBJ2-7, with D maybe TRBD2 (5 bases). Between the trimmed V and J ends, which lost 0 bases and 4 bases, there was a span of 10 bases. Per germline, CDR1 SEHNR and CDR2 FQNEAQ (reference sequence). The CDR3 runs to 14 residues.

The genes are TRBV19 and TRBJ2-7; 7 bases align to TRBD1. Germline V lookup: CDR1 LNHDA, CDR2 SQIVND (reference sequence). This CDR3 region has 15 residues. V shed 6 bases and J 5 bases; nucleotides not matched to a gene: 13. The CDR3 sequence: CASRPRDSQEDEQYF. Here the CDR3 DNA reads TGTGCCAGTAGGCCAAGGGACAGTCAGGAGGACGAGCAGTACTTC.